This entry describes one T cell receptor (beta chain). Its cognate antigen is unknown. MiXCR was run by TCRdb on the 5' RACE reads, yielding one entry per CDR3 protein. The table lists fewer than 95,000 distinct CDR3 sequences, about 13% of them singletons. This entry comes from a study of T-cell memory formation after mild COVID-19. Findings and caveats of the study: The CD4+ clones that contracted clustered mainly within CM and EM, and the CD8+ clones concentrated in EMRA. Some responding clones appeared in pre-infection memory, suggesting cross-reactive memory joined.

J was trimmed by 5 bases and V by 0 bases; bases with no gene match: 5. The germline V gene has CDR1 SGHDT and CDR2 YYEEEE. The CDR3 consists of 15 residues. The receptor was derived from an adult woman who had mild COVID-19 (a few samples of this study predate the infection). Cell type and time point are not known. This chain links TRBV5-6 with TRBJ2-7, with 10 positions matching TRBD1. The specimen was PBMCs or a T cell subset sorted from them (not recorded which). CDR3 DNA sequence: TGTGCCAGCAGCTTGGGAGGGACAGGGGTCCACGAGCAGTACTTC. Its protein is CASSLGGTGVHEQYF.